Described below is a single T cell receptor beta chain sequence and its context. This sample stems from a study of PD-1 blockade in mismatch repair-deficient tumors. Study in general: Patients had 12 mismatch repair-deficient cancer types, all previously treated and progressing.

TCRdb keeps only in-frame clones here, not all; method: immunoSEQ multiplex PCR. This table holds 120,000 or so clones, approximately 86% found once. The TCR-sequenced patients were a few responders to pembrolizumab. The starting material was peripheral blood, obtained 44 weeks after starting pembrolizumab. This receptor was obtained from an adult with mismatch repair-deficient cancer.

The CDR3 DNA reads as TGCAGCGTTGATTCCAGGGGGAGCTCCTACGAGCAGTACTTC. It is translated as CSVDSRGSSYEQYF. The chain joins TRBV29-1 to TRBJ2-7; 7 bases align to TRBD1. The CDR3 consists of 14 residues. After removal of 3 bases from V and 0 bases from J, the junction contained 5 bases not matched to a gene. CDR1 is SQVTM, CDR2 ANQGSEA, per germline.